These T cell receptor beta chains were read from a single sample in a study of patients and donors after allogeneic stem cell transplantation. One entry per CDR3 protein results from TCRdb running MiXCR on the RT-PCR reads. The data contain around 27,000 distinct CDR3 sequences, over 7% of them singletons. The sample was blood, either unsorted or a sorted T cell fraction (not recorded which). Receptor source: a human donor who was either an allogeneic HSCT recipient or a stem cell or donor lymphocyte infusion donor (not recorded which). It is not recorded whose cells these are; they may come from a transplant donor. Both conserved end residues are part of each CDR3. D genes are given only for firm matches. A clone size is listed for some rows: how often the clone was seen (once, few, many), or a class if it is expanded.

V gene	CDR3 length	J gene	D gene	clone size	CDR3 DNA	CDR3 protein
TRBV27	14	TRBJ2-7	NA	medium-sized	TGTGCCAGCAGTCCCGGAAACCGACCCTACGAGCAGTACTTC	CASSPGNRPYEQYF
TRBV15	15	TRBJ1-1	NA	few	TGTGCCACCAGCAGATTCTTTGGGAGTAGGACTGAAGCTTTCTTT	CATSRFFGSRTEAFF
TRBV6-1	14	TRBJ1-2	NA	many	TGTGCCAGCACCGAACACGCCCTTACGGGTGGCTACACCTTC	CASTEHALTGGYTF
TRBV7-9	17	TRBJ1-5	TRBD1	few	TGTGCCAGCAGCACACAAAGGACAGGGTGGAACAATCAGCCCCAGCATTTT	CASSTQRTGWNNQPQHF
TRBV9	14	TRBJ2-3	TRBD2	many	TGTGCCAGCAGGGGGAGGGCTAGCACAGATACGCAGTATTTT	CASRGRASTDTQYF
TRBV18	15	TRBJ1-1	NA	many	TGTGCCAGCTCCCTTACGAAGGGTACGGGCACTGAAGCTTTCTTT	CASSLTKGTGTEAFF
TRBV7-9	16	TRBJ2-3	NA	many	TGTGCCAGCAGCTTCGGCGGGTCAACTAGCACAGATACGCAGTATTTT	CASSFGGSTSTDTQYF
TRBV4-1	14	TRBJ1-5	TRBD1	many	TGCGCCAGCAGCCATCCTCAGGGGGCTCAGCCCCAGCATTTT	CASSHPQGAQPQHF
TRBV3-1	15	TRBJ2-7	NA	NA	TGTGCCAGCAGCCAAGGGCGGGCAGGCGGGGCGGAGCAGTACTTC	CASSQGRAGGAEQYF
TRBV28	14	TRBJ2-5	TRBD2	few	TGTGCCAGCAGTCGACTAGCGACAGGAGAGACCCAGTACTTC	CASSRLATGETQYF
TRBV7-9	12	TRBJ2-1	NA	few	TGTGCCAGCAGCTCCTTTTACAATGAGCAGTTCTTC	CASSSFYNEQFF
TRBV12-3/TRBV12-4	14	TRBJ1-1	NA	many	TGTGCCAGCAGTTTGGCCGCCCGATCTACTGAAGCTTTCTTT	CASSLAARSTEAFF
TRBV27	14	TRBJ1-1	NA	many	TGTGCCAGCAGGGTGACAGGAGCAAGGACTGAAGCTTTCTTT	CASRVTGARTEAFF
TRBV7-6	17	TRBJ1-2	TRBD1	NA	TGTGCCAGCAGCCGGACAGGGGGCGCGGTGCGGAACTATGGCTACACCTTC	CASSRTGGAVRNYGYTF
TRBV7-9	17	TRBJ2-1	TRBD2	few	TGTGCCAGCAGCCTAGGGGCCGGGACTAGCGGGAGAAATGAGCAGTTCTTC	CASSLGAGTSGRNEQFF
TRBV12-3/TRBV12-4	11	TRBJ1-1	NA	few	TGTGCCAGCAGAGTCGGCACTGAAGCTTTCTTT	CASRVGTEAFF
TRBV7-9	13	TRBJ2-7	NA	many	TGTGCCAGCAGCCCTTCGCTGGGTTTCGAGCAGTACTTC	CASSPSLGFEQYF
TRBV6-1	15	TRBJ2-1	NA	many	TGTGCCAGCAGTGAAGTAGGGACCGGGGCCGGTGAGCAGTTCTTC	CASSEVGTGAGEQFF
TRBV2	15	TRBJ2-2	NA	NA	TGTGCCAGCATCGCACTCCTAGTTTCAACCGGGGAGCTGTTTTTT	CASIALLVSTGELFF
TRBV6-2/TRBV6-3	15	TRBJ2-1	NA	NA	TGTGCCAGCAGTTTCCTACGGGTCCGAGGGGGTGAGCAGTTCTTC	CASSFLRVRGGEQFF
TRBV4-2	16	TRBJ2-1	NA	few	TGTGCCAGCAGCCAAGATCTGAGGTTCTCCTACAATGAGCAGTTCTTC	CASSQDLRFSYNEQFF
TRBV9	16	TRBJ1-2	NA	NA	TGTGCCAGCAGAGTAGGAGGGGCGGGGGGCCCCTATGGCTACACCTTC	CASRVGGAGGPYGYTF
TRBV11-1	19	TRBJ2-1	TRBD2	NA	TGTGCCAGCAGCCCCTACTTGAGGGCGGGACTAGCCTCCTACAATGAGCAGTTCTTC	CASSPYLRAGLASYNEQFF
TRBV2	17	TRBJ2-3	TRBD1	few	TGTGCCAGCAGGACACAATTAGGACAGGGGCGCACAGATACGCAGTATTTT	CASRTQLGQGRTDTQYF
TRBV5-1	16	TRBJ2-5	NA	few	TGCGCCAGCAGCTCACCGCCGGACGGTTACCAAGAGACCCAGTACTTC	CASSSPPDGYQETQYF
TRBV24-1	14	TRBJ2-5	NA	few	TGTGCCACCAGTCTTCTCCAGCTCCGGGAGACCCAGTACTTC	CATSLLQLRETQYF
TRBV6-4	13	TRBJ1-5	NA	many	TGTGCCAGCAGTCGGGACGAGGATCAGCCCCAGCATTTT	CASSRDEDQPQHF
TRBV15	14	TRBJ2-1	TRBD1	many	TGTGCCACCAGACTCCGGACAGGGGCCAATGAGCAGTTCTTC	CATRLRTGANEQFF
TRBV7-9	13	TRBJ1-2	TRBD1	many	TGTGCCAGCAGCTTAGCAGGGGGCCATGGCTACACCTTC	CASSLAGGHGYTF
TRBV7-8	14	TRBJ2-7	TRBD2	many	TGTGCCAGCAGGGACGGGAGGAGCTCCTACGAGCAGTACTTC	CASRDGRSSYEQYF
TRBV10-3	14	TRBJ2-1	TRBD2	many	TGTGCCATCAAGGCTAGCGGGGGGGCCGATGAGCAGTTCTTC	CAIKASGGADEQFF
TRBV20-1	11	TRBJ1-1	NA	NA	TGCAGTGCTCCATACAGGGTGATCGCTTTCTTT	CSAPYRVIAFF
TRBV19	15	TRBJ2-1	NA	many	TGTGCCAGTAGGCAGGGGAGGGAGAGCTACAATGAGCAGTTCTTC	CASRQGRESYNEQFF
TRBV24-1	20	TRBJ2-2	NA	many	TGTGCCACCAGTGAGACTCGCCTAGGACTCTGCCGTTGGAACACCGGGGAGCTGTTTTTT	CATSETRLGLCRWNTGELFF
TRBV5-1	15	TRBJ2-2	NA	many	TGCGCCAGCAGCCCCACCCAGTGGCCCCTCGGGGAGCTGTTTTTT	CASSPTQWPLGELFF
TRBV5-1	12	TRBJ2-7	NA	few	TGCGCCAGCACCTTCAACGGGGATGTGCAGTACTTC	CASTFNGDVQYF
TRBV12-3/TRBV12-4	13	TRBJ1-5	NA	many	TGTGCCAGCAGAACCAACTTCGGACAGCCCCAGCATTTT	CASRTNFGQPQHF
TRBV28	15	TRBJ1-4	NA	NA	TGTGCCAGCAGTTTGGGGTCAGCCTATAATGAAAAACTGTTTTTT	CASSLGSAYNEKLFF
TRBV12-3/TRBV12-4	17	TRBJ1-6	TRBD1	many	TGTGCCAGCAGACAGGGACAGGGCTACCAAGATTATTCACCCCTCCACTTT	CASRQGQGYQDYSPLHF
TRBV5-1	16	TRBJ1-2	NA	many	TGCGCCAGCAGCTTTAGGGCAGGGGTTTGGAACTATGGCTACACCTTC	CASSFRAGVWNYGYTF
TRBV6-2/TRBV6-3	17	TRBJ2-5	TRBD2	NA	TGTGCCAGCAGTTACGGGTTCGCTAGCGGGACGCAAGAGACCCAGTACTTC	CASSYGFASGTQETQYF
TRBV5-1	14	TRBJ1-4	NA	many	TGCGCCAGCAGCTTGATGCCGTCTGGAGAAAAACTGTTTTTT	CASSLMPSGEKLFF
TRBV3-1	15	TRBJ2-1	NA	many	TGTGCCAGCAGCCCAGCCGGGATTCTTTCCAATGAGCAGTTCTTC	CASSPAGILSNEQFF
TRBV25-1	16	TRBJ2-5	TRBD1	NA	TGTGCCAGCAGTGAATGGCAGGGGGCAATACAAGAGACCCAGGACTTC	CASSEWQGAIQETQDF
TRBV5-1	19	TRBJ2-5	NA	few	TGCGCCAGCAGCTTATCTCCCGGGACAAGGGAAATTGCTAGAGAGACCCAGTACTTC	CASSLSPGTREIARETQYF
TRBV12-3/TRBV12-4	15	TRBJ2-3	NA	many	TGTGCCAGCAGTTCGCCTGGGGCTGTAACAGATACGCAGTATTTT	CASSSPGAVTDTQYF
TRBV6-1	14	TRBJ2-7	NA	NA	TGTGCCAGCAGTCTGGACAGACCAACCTACGAGCAGTACTTC	CASSLDRPTYEQYF
TRBV24-1	15	TRBJ2-5	NA	NA	TGTGCCACCAGTGATTCCCGGGGACCAGGTGAGACCCAGTACTTC	CATSDSRGPGETQYF
TRBV20-1	13	TRBJ1-1	NA	few	TGCAGTGCTAGTACGGACAGTTCTTCTGAAGCTTTCTTT	CSASTDSSSEAFF